This T cell receptor beta chain was obtained from a study of blood T cell repertoires in COVID-19. Whole-study context: PBMCs, B-cell-depleted T cells, or T cells provided the cDNA or gDNA that made up the material.

CDR1 is SGHAT and CDR2 is FQNNGV in the germline V gene. The trim removed 5 bases at V and 6 bases at J, leaving 5 bases unmatched. The CDR3 sequence is 15 residues long. Per the study methods: For nucleated cells, counts were estimated from reference gene primer amplification. Using immunoSEQ multiplex PCR, the repertoire was profiled, and TCRdb retains in-frame clones only, with some absent. The V and J calls and clone size come from that table; D and trimming were worked out from the DNA. Among fewer than 70,000 clones listed, 84% were seen once. Input material: peripheral blood. This sequence was found in a man aged 45 to 65 with active COVID-19. The gene calls are TRBV11-2 and TRBJ2-2, with TRBD1 identical over 11 bases. CDR3 in amino acids: CASSLRDRGSGELFF. The CDR3 DNA reads TGTGCCAGCAGCCTCCGGGACAGGGGGTCCGGGGAGCTGTTTTTT.